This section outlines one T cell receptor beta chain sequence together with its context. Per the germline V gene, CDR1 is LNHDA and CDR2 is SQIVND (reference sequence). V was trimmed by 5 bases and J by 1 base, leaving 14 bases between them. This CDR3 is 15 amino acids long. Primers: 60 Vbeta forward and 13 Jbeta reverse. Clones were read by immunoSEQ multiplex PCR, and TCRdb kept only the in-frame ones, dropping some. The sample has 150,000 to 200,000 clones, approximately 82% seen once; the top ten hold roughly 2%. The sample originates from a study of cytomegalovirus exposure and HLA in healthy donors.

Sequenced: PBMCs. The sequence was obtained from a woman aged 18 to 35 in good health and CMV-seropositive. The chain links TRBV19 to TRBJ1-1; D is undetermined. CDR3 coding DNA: TGTGCCAGTAGTTATAACCAACTCCCGAACACTGAAGCTTTCTTT. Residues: CASSYNQLPNTEAFF.